Listed here is a single TCR beta chain. No antigen is known for it. This specimen comes from a study of T cell responses to AZD1222 COVID-19 vaccine. Study-wide results and caveats: There were mostly white British donors and more females than males, and clonal diversity was possibly underestimated. Nearly half of unique spike-specific TCRs reportedly avoided B.1.351 and B.1.1.7 mutated regions.

J lost 2 bases, V lost 3 bases, and 8 bases had no gene match. This CDR3 has 15 amino acids. Germline CDR1 is DFQATT and CDR2 is SNEGSKA (reference sequence). Assay used: immunoSEQ multiplex PCR; TCRdb lists only in-frame clones, some missing. Of around 260,000 clones listed, more than 85% are singletons. V and J are TRBV20-1 and TRBJ1-2, with 8 bases fitting TRBD1. This specimen was peripheral blood, taken on day 0 of AZD1222 vaccination. This receptor was obtained from an adult in good health. CDR3 residues: CSASLAGGPNYGYTF. DNA for the CDR3: TGCAGTGCTAGTCTGGCAGGGGGCCCGAACTATGGCTACACCTTC.